This T cell receptor beta chain stems from a study of cytomegalovirus exposure and HLA in healthy donors. About the research overall: The study's early data release held roughly 90 million unique TCRs from HLA-typed donors.

CDR1 and CDR2 from the germline V gene are SEHNR and FQNEAQ (reference sequence). There are 13 residues in the CDR3. With 5 bases removed from V and 2 bases from J, the gap between germline ends came to 10 bases. Study-level points and caveats: A previous analysis found most TCR beta V segments productive roughly 87% or roughly 30% of the time. Cytomegalovirus-associated TCR beta chains were listed, numbering roughly 150. Across HLA loci, a later analysis found differing TCR association rates, with DRB1 most and HLA-C fewest.

For this clone: Its cognate antigen is unknown.

PCR involved 60 Vbeta and 13 Jbeta primers. TCRdb's copy holds only in-frame clones and misses some; the assay was immunoSEQ multiplex PCR. The table lists over 150,000 clones, approximately 80% of them singletons. Sequencing was done on a sample of PBMCs. The source is a man younger than 40 in good health and CMV-seropositive. The chain uses TRBV7-9 and TRBJ2-7; D may be TRBD2 (5 bases). The DNA for the CDR3 is TGTGCCAGCAGCGCTACAGCGGCCTACGAGCAGTACTTC. This sequence encodes CASSATAAYEQYF.